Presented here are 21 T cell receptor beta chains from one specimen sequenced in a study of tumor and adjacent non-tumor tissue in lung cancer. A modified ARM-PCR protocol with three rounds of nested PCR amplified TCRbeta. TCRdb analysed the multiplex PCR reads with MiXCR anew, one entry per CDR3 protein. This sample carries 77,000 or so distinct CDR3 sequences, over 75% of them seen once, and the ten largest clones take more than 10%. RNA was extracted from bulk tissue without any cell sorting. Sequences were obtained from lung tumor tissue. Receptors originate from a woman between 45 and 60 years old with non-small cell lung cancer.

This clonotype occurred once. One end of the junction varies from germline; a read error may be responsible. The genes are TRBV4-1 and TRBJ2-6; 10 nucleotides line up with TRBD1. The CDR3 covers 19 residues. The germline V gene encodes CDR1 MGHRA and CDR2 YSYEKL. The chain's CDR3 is CTSSQDWWTGGSWADVLTF. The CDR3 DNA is TGCACCAGCAGCCAAGATTGGTGGACAGGGGGTTCTTGGGCCGACGTCCTGACTTTC.

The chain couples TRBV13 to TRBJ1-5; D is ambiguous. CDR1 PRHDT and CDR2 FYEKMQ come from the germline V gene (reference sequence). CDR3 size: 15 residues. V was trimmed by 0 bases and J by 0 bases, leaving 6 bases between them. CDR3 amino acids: CASSLGTDSNQPQHF. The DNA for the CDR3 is TGTGCCAGCAGCTTAGGTACAGATAGCAATCAGCCCCAGCATTTT.

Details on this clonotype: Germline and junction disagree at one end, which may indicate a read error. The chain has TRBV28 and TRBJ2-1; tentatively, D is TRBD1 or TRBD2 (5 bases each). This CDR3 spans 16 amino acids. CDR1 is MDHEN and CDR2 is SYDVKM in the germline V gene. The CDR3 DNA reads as TGTCCCAGCAATTCGGTCGGACACGGCGGGTCTGGTGAGCAGTTCTTC. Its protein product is CPSNSVGHGGSGEQFF.

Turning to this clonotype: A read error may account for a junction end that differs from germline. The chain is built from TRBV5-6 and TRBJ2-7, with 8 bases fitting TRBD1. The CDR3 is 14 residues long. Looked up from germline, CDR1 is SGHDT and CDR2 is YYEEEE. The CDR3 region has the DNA TGTGTCAGCAGCCTGACAGGGGCGACCTACGTGCAGTACTTC. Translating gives CVSSLTGATYVQYF.

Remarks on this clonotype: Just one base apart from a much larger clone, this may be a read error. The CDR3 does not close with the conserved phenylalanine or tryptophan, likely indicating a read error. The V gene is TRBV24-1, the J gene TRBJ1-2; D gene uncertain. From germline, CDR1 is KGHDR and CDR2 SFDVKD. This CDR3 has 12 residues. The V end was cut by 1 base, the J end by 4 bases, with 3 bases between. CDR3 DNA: TGTGCCACCAGTGATTTTGGCTATGGCTACACCTTA. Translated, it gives CATSDFGYGYTL.

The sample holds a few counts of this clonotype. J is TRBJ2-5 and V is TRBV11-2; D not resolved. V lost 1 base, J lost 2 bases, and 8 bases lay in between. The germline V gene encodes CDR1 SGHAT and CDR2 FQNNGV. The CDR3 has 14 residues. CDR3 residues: CASSLVDFQETQYF. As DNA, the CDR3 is TGTGCCAGCAGCTTAGTAGATTTTCAAGAGACCCAGTACTTC. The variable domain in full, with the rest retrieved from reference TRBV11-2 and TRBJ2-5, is EAGVAQSPRYKIIEKRQSVAFWCNPISGHATLYWYQQILGQGPKLLIQFQNNGVVDDSQLPKDRFSAERLKGVDSTLKIQPAKLEDSAVYLCASSLVDFQETQYFGPGTRLLVL.

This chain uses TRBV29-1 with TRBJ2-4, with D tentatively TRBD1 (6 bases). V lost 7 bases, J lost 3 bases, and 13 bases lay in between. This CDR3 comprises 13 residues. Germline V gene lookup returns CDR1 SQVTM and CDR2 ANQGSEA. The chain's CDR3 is CSALQGVKNIQYF. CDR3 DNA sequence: TGCAGCGCTCTACAGGGTGTCAAAAACATTCAGTACTTC. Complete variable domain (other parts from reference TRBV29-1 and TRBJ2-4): SAVISQKPSRDICQRGTSLTIQCQVDSQVTMMFWYRQQPGQSLTLIATANQGSEATYESGFVIDKFPISRPNLTFSTLTVSNMSPEDSSIYLCSALQGVKNIQYFGAGTRLSVL.

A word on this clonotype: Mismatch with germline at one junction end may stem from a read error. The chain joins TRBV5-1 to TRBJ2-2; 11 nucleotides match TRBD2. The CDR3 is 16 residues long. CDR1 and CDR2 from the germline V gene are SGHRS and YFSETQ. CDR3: CDSSPATSGTFAELFF. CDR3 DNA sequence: TGCGACAGCAGCCCAGCGACTAGCGGGACGTTTGCTGAGCTGTTTTTT. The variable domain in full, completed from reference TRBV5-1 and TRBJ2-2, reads KAGVTQTPRYLIKTRGQQVTLSCSPISGHRSVSWYQQTPGQGLQFLFEYFSETQRNKGNFPGRFSGRQFSNSRSEMNVSTLELGDSALYLCDSSPATSGTFAELFFGEGSRLTVL.

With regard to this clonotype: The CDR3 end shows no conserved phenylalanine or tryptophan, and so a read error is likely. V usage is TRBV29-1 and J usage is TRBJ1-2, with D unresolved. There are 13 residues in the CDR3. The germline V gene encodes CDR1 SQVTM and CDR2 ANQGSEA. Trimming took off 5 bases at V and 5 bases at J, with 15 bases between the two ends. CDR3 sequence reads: CSVRTEAGYGYTS. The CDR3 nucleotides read TGCAGCGTTCGGACCGAGGCAGGTTATGGCTACACCTCC.

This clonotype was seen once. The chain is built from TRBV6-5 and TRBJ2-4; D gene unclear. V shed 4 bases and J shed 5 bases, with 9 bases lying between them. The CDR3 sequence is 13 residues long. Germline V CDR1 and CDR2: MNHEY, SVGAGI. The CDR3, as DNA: TGTGCCAGCAGTTGCGACTCACAAAACATTCAGTACTTC. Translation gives CASSCDSQNIQYF.

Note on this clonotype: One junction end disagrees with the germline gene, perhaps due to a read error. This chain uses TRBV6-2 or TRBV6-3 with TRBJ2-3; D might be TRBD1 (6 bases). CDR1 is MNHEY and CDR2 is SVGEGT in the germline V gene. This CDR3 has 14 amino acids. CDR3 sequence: CTSSMDSETDKQYF. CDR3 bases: TGTACCAGCAGCATGGACAGTGAAACGGATAAGCAGTATTTT.

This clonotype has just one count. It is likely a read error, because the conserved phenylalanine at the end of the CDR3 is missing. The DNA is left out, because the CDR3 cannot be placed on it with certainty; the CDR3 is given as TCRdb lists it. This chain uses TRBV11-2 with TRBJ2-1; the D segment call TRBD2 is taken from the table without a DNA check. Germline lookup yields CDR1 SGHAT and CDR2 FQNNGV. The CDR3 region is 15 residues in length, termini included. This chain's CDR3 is CVSSLESSGNDEQFL.

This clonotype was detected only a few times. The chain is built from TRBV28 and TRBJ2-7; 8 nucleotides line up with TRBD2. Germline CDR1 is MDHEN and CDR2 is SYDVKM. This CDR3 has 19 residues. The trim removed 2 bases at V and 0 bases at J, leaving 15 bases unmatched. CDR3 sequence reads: CASSLLTWTSSHDSYEQYF. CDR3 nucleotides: TGTGCCAGCAGTTTACTAACCTGGACTAGCAGCCACGACTCCTACGAGCAGTACTTC.

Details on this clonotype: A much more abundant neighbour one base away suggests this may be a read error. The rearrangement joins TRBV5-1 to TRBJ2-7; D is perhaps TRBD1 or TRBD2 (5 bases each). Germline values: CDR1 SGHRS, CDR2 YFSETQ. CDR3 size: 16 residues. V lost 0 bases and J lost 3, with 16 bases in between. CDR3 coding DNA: TGCGCCAGCAGCTTGGAGTCCCGACGGGGCCTCTACGAGCAGTACTTC. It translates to CASSLESRRGLYEQYF.

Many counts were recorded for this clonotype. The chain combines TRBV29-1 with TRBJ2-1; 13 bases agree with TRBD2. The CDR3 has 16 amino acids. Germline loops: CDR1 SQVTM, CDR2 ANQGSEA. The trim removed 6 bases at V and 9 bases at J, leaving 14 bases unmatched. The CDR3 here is CSVHSWTSGSSFEQFF. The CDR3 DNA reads TGCAGCGTACACTCCTGGACTAGCGGGAGTAGTTTTGAGCAGTTCTTC.

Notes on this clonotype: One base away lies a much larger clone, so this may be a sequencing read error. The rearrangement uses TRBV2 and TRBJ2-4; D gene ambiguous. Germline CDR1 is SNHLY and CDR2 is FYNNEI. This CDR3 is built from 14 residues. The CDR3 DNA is TGTACCAGCAGTGAATGGCAGGAGAAAAACATTCAGTACTTC. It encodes CTSSEWQEKNIQYF. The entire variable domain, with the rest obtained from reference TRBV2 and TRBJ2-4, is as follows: EPEVTQTPSHQVTQMGQEVILRCVPISNHLYFYWYRQILGQKVEFLVSFYNNEISEKSEIFDDQFSVERPDGSNFTLKIRSTKLEDSAMYFCTSSEWQEKNIQYFGAGTRLSVL.

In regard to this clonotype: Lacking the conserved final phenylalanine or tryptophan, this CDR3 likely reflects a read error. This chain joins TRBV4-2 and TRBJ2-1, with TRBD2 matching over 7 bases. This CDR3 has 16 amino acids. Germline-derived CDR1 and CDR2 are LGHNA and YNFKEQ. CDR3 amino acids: CASTQEAGDPYNEQFY. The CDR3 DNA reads TGTGCCAGCACCCAAGAGGCGGGAGACCCCTACAATGAGCAGTTCTAC.

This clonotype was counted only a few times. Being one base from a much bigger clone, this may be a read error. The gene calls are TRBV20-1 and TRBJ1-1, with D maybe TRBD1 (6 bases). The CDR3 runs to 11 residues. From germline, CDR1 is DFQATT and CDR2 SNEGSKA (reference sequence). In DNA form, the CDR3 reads TGCAGTACTAGCCCTCAGGGGGAAGCTTTCTTT. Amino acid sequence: CSTSPQGEAFF.

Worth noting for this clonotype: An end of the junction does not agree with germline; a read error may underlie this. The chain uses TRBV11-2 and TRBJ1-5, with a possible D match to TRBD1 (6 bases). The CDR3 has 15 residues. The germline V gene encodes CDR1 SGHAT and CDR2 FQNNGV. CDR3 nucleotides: TGTGCCTGCAGAGCGGAGGGGGTTAGCAATCAGCCCCTGCATTTT. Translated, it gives CACRAEGVSNQPLHF.

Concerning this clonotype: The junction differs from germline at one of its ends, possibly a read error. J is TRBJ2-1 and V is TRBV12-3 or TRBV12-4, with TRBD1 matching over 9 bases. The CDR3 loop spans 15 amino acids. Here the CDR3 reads CASSYSDRGGGEQLF. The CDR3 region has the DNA TGTGCCAGCAGTTACTCGGACAGGGGAGGGGGTGAGCAGTTATTC.

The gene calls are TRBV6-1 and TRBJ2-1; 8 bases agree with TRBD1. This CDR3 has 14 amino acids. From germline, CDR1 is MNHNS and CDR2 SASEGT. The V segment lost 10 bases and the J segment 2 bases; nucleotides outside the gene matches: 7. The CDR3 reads CATYRGDPYNEQFF. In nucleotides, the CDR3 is TGTGCCACCTACAGGGGGGACCCCTACAATGAGCAGTTCTTC.